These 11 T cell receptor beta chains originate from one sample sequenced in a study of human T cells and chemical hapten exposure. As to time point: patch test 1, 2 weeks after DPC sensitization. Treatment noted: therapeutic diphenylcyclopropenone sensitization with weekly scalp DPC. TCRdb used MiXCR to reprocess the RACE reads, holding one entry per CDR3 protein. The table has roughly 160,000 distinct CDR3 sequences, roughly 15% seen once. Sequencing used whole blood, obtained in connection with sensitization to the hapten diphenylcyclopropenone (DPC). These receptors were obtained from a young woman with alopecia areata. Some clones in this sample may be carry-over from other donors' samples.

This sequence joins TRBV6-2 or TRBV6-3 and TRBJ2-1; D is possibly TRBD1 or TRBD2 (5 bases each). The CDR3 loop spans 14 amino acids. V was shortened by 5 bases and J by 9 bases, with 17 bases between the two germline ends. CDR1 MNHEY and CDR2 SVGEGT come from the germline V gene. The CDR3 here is CASSGRDPRGEQFF. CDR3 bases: TGTGCCAGCAGTGGCCGGGACCCACGAGGTGAGCAGTTCTTC.

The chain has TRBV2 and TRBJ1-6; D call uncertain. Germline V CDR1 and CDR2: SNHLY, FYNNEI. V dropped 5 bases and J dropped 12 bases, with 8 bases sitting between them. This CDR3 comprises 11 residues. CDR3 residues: CASSISLPLHF. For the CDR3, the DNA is TGTGCCAGCAGTATAAGCCTACCCCTCCACTTT.

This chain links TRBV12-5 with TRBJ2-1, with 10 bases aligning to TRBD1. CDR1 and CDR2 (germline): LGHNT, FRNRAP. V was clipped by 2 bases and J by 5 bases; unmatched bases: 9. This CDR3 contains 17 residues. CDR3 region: CASGLFPGQGFNNEQFF. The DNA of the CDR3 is TGTGCTAGTGGTTTGTTTCCGGGACAGGGGTTCAACAATGAGCAGTTCTTC.

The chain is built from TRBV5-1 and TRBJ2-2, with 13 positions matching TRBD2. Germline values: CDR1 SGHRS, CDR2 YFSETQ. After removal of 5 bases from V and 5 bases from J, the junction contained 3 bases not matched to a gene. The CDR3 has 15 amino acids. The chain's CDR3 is CASRGLAGSTGELFF. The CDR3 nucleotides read TGCGCCAGCAGGGGACTAGCGGGGTCAACCGGGGAGCTGTTTTTT.

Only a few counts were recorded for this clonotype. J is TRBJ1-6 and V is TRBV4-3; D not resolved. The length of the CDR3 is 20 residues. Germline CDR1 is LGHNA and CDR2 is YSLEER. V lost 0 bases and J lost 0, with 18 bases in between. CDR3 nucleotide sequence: TGCGCCAGCAGCCAAGAGGTGGTTGCGTCGAGTCGCTCCTATAATTCACCCCTCCACTTT. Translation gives CASSQEVVASSRSYNSPLHF.

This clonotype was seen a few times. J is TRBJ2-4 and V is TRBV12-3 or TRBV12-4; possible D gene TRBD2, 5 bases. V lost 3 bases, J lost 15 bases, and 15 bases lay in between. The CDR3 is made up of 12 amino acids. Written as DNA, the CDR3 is TGTGCCAGCAGTTTTGGTAGAACGGGAACGTACTTC. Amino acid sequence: CASSFGRTGTYF.

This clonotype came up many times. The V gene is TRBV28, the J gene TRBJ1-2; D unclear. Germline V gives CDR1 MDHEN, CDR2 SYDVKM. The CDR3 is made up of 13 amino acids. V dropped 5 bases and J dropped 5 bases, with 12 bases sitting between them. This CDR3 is CASSPVGGYGYTF. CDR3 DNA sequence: TGTGCCAGCAGTCCCGTCGGAGGATATGGCTACACCTTC.

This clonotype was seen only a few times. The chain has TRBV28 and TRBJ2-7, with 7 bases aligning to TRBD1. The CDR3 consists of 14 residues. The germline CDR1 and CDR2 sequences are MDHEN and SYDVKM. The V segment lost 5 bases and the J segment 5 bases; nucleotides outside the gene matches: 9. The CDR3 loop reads CASSNGQARDEQYF. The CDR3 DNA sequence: TGTGCCAGCAGTAACGGACAGGCGAGGGACGAGCAGTACTTC.

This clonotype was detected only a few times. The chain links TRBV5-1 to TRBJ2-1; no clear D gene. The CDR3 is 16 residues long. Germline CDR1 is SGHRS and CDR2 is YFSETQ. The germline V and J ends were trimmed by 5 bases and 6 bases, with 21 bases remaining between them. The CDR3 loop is CASRLRQARSTNEQFF. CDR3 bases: TGCGCCAGCAGGCTCAGGCAGGCCCGTTCCACCAATGAGCAGTTCTTC.

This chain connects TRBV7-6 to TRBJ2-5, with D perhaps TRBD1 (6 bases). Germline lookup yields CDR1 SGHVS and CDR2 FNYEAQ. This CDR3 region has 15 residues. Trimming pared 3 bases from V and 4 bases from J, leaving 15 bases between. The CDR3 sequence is CASSLGAGWLETQYF. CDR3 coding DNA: TGTGCCAGCAGCTTGGGGGCTGGTTGGCTAGAGACCCAGTACTTC.

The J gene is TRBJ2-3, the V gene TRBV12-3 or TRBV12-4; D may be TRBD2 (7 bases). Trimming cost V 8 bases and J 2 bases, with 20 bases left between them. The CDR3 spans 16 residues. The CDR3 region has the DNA TGTGCCAGCTCTCCCCTAGGGGGGGGGATCACAGATACGCAGTATTTT. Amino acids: CASSPLGGGITDTQYF.